This T cell receptor (beta chain) was sequenced in a study of cytotoxic CD8 clonotypes in ibrutinib-treated CLL. Study-level background: On average, each sample had 255,043 productive templates and about 89,000 productive rearrangements.

This CDR3 comprises 19 residues. V dropped 0 bases and J dropped 2 bases, with 17 bases sitting between them. Germline CDR1 SGHVS, CDR2 FNYEAQ. Comment on this clone: What it binds is unknown.

Only in-frame clones appear in the TCRdb table, and some are missing; sequencing was by immunoSEQ multiplex PCR. The data hold about 45,000 clones, with roughly two thirds observed a single time. Study results and limitations: Clonality rose at ibrutinib response, held steady in sustained remission, and fell toward baseline at progression.

V gene TRBV7-6 combines with J gene TRBJ2-6, with D possibly called TRBD1 or TRBD2 (7 bases each). The sample was PBMCs, taken after 12 months of ibrutinib treatment. The sequence was collected from a human donor with chronic lymphocytic leukemia. Here the CDR3 DNA reads TGTGCCAGCAGCTTAGCGAGGGGGACAGCGGGGACTGGGGCCAACGTCCTGACTTTC. Translated, it gives CASSLARGTAGTGANVLTF.